Presented here are 27 T cell receptor beta chains from one specimen sequenced in a study of beta chain features in type 1 diabetes. The isolated RNA, all of it, was reverse transcribed, so expressed TCRB transcripts were what got sequenced. Method: immunoSEQ multiplex PCR; TCRdb's copy keeps in-frame clones and lacks some. In the table there are about 250,000 clones, 12% to 15% of which are singletons. Sequencing input: naive CD4+ T cells from blood. Receptors originate from a woman between 40 and 55 years old in good health.

V is TRBV7-2 and J is TRBJ2-5, with D uncertain. Trimming shortened V by 5 bases and J by 1 base, and 11 bases separated the two germline ends. CDR3 length: 14 residues. The germline V gene has CDR1 SGHTA and CDR2 FQGNSA. In DNA form, the CDR3 reads TGTGCCAGCAGCCCCTCCCCGGTCCAAGAGACCCAGTACTTC. It encodes CASSPSPVQETQYF.

This chain connects TRBV7-9 to TRBJ1-2, with D possibly being TRBD1 (5 bases). The CDR3 is 15 residues long. Germline-derived CDR1 and CDR2 are SEHNR and FQNEAQ (reference sequence). V was pared by 3 bases and J by 8 bases, with 19 bases between. The CDR3 sequence: CASSFSVTARSGYTF. In DNA, the CDR3 is TGTGCCAGCAGCTTCTCAGTGACAGCAAGGTCGGGCTACACCTTC.

This clone has only a few counts. The chain couples TRBV6-6 to TRBJ2-3; tentative D call: TRBD2 (5 bases). V dropped 3 bases and J dropped 0 bases, with 13 bases sitting between them. CDR3 size: 16 residues. CDR1 and CDR2 from the germline V gene are MNHNY and SVGAGI (reference sequence). CDR3 region: CASSYGRGLSTDTQYF. Here the CDR3 DNA reads TGTGCCAGCAGTTATGGCCGGGGTCTAAGCACAGATACGCAGTATTTT.

The chain has TRBV6-6 and TRBJ1-2, with D possibly being TRBD1 (5 bases). The germline gives CDR1 MNHNY, CDR2 SVGAGI (reference sequence). The CDR3 sequence is 14 residues long. Deletions cut 6 bases from V and 3 bases from J, with 14 bases between. The CDR3 loop reads CASRWGGEDYGYTF. CDR3 in DNA: TGTGCCAGCAGGTGGGGCGGGGAGGACTATGGCTACACCTTC.

The table lists this clone with a few counts. At one of its ends the junction is not consistent with the germline gene, which may arise from a read error. Other DNA sequences in this specimen translate into the identical CDR3. The genes are TRBV18 and TRBJ1-5; 9 bases fit TRBD1. The CDR3 loop spans 15 amino acids. Germline CDR1 is KGHSH and CDR2 is LQKENI. For the CDR3, the DNA is TGTGCCAGCTCGCCACAGGGGGCTGGCAATCAGCCCCAGCATTTT. It codes for CASSPQGAGNQPQHF.

V and J are TRBV4-1 and TRBJ2-5, with D possibly being TRBD2 (6 bases). The ends were cut back, 3 bases at V and 1 base at J, with 9 bases in the middle. This CDR3 has 14 residues. Per the germline V gene, CDR1 is MGHRA and CDR2 is YSYEKL. The CDR3 spells CASSQRDFQETQYF. CDR3 DNA sequence: TGCGCCAGCAGCCAGAGGGACTTCCAAGAGACCCAGTACTTC.

J is TRBJ2-1 and V is TRBV10-3, with D tentatively TRBD2 (6 bases). CDR3 length: 16 amino acids. Germline-derived CDR1 and CDR2 are ENHRY and SYGVKD. V was trimmed by 6 bases and J by 1 base, leaving 16 bases between them. The CDR3 nucleotides read TGTGCCATCAGCCCCACGGCGACTAGTTCCTACAATGAGCAGTTCTTC. It is translated as CAISPTATSSYNEQFF.

The chain couples TRBV7-9 to TRBJ2-3; 7 bases align to TRBD2. The CDR3 covers 16 residues. Germline CDR1 SEHNR, CDR2 FQNEAQ (reference sequence). V was clipped by 4 bases and J by 2 bases; unmatched bases: 9. CDR3 in DNA: TGTGCCAGCAGCTCCATTTTGCGGGGGTACACAGATACGCAGTATTTT. Protein: CASSSILRGYTDTQYF.

This clone was observed a few times. The chain is built from TRBV19 and TRBJ1-2; D unresolved. The CDR3 runs 14 residues. V lost 7 bases and J lost 3, with 15 bases in between. Germline CDR1 is LNHDA and CDR2 is SQIVND (reference sequence). CDR3 region: CASKAATEYYGYTF. The CDR3 region has the DNA TGTGCCAGTAAGGCGGCGACGGAATACTATGGCTACACCTTC.

This rearrangement joins TRBV29-1 to TRBJ1-1; TRBD1 matches at 7 bases. This CDR3 has 14 residues. Germline V CDR1 and CDR2: SQVTM, ANQGSEA. V trimming: 6 bases; J trimming: 4 bases; junction bases outside the gene matches: 11. CDR3 loop: CSVSFRQGGTEAFF. The CDR3 bases are TGCAGCGTAAGCTTTAGACAGGGCGGCACTGAAGCTTTCTTT.

CDR3 amino acids: CASSLAGKGETQYF. The CDR3 DNA sequence: TGCGCCAGCAGCTTAGCGGGGAAAGGGGAGACCCAGTACTTC. The genes are TRBV5-1 and TRBJ2-5, with TRBD2 matching 7 bases. Germline V gives CDR1 SGHRS, CDR2 YFSETQ. There are 14 residues in the CDR3. Losses at the gene ends were 2 bases for V and 5 bases for J; bases not matched to a gene: 6.

This chain connects TRBV2 to TRBJ2-2; 8 bases line up with TRBD2. Trimming took 7 bases from V and 6 from J; bases not matched to a gene: 7. This CDR3 region has 14 residues. CDR1 and CDR2 (germline): SNHLY, FYNNEI. Here the CDR3 DNA reads TGTGCCAGCACCGGGACTAGTAGCCCCGGGGAGCTGTTTTTT. This sequence encodes CASTGTSSPGELFF.

A few counts support this clone. This chain connects TRBV10-1 to TRBJ2-1, with 10 bases identical to TRBD2. V dropped 2 bases and J dropped 9; count of bases not matched to a gene: 4. Germline CDR1 WNHNN, CDR2 SYGVQD (reference sequence). The length of the CDR3 is 14 residues. The CDR3 DNA follows: TGCGCCAGCAGTGAGGTAGCGGGGGGTAGTGAGCAGTTCTTC. This gives the protein CASSEVAGGSEQFF.

This clone was seen more than once but under ten times. V is TRBV20-1 and J is TRBJ2-3; no firm D call. From germline, CDR1 is DFQATT and CDR2 SNEGSKA (reference sequence). V dropped 6 bases and J dropped 5 bases, with 9 bases sitting between them. This CDR3 contains 11 residues. This chain's CDR3 is CSASGEDTQYF. The DNA for the CDR3 is TGCAGTGCCTCCGGAGAAGATACGCAGTATTTT.

This clone was picked up a small number of times. The chain carries TRBV5-6 and TRBJ1-1; D not resolved. V lost 7 bases, J lost 10 bases, and 20 bases lay in between. The CDR3 has 13 residues. The germline V gene encodes CDR1 SGHDT and CDR2 YYEEEE. DNA for the CDR3: TGTGCCAGCTCTCCCGAGGGCGTTTCCGCAGCTTTCTTT. This sequence encodes CASSPEGVSAAFF.

This clone has more than one count but fewer than ten. The same CDR3 can be traced to other DNA sequences in this sample. J is TRBJ2-3 and V is TRBV9, with D tentatively TRBD2 (7 bases). Germline CDR1 SGDLS, CDR2 YYNGEE. The CDR3 covers 15 residues. Trimming cost V 0 bases and J 3 bases, with 11 bases left between them. This CDR3 is CASSVGGGPTDTQYF. The CDR3 DNA reads TGTGCCAGCAGCGTAGGGGGGGGGCCGACAGATACGCAGTATTTT.

This clone was counted only a few times. The chain links TRBV5-1 to TRBJ2-7; TRBD1 matches at 9 bases. The V segment lost 0 bases and the J segment 2 bases; nucleotides outside the gene matches: 6. The germline gives CDR1 SGHRS, CDR2 YFSETQ. The CDR3 is made up of 16 amino acids. In DNA, the CDR3 is TGCGCCAGCAGCTTGGCCGTGGGACAGGGAACCTACGAGCAGTACTTC. Its translation is CASSLAVGQGTYEQYF.

This rearrangement joins TRBV7-2 to TRBJ2-2, with TRBD2 identical over 9 bases. The CDR3 is 16 amino acids. J was trimmed by 2 bases and V by 7 bases; bases with no gene match: 8. Germline V gives CDR1 SGHTA, CDR2 FQGNSA. CDR3 region: CASIRTGTSNTGELFF. The CDR3 nucleotides are TGTGCCAGCATCAGAACCGGGACTAGCAACACCGGGGAGCTGTTTTTT.

The chain employs TRBV2 and TRBJ1-6; D ambiguous. Trimming left V 11 bases short and J 8 bases short, with 16 bases between. Per germline, CDR1 SNHLY and CDR2 FYNNEI. CDR3 size: 13 residues. The CDR3: CAGKRVSDSPLHF. CDR3 nucleotides: TGTGCCGGAAAACGGGTCTCGGATTCACCCCTCCACTTT. Complete variable domain (other parts from reference TRBV2 and TRBJ1-6): EPEVTQTPSHQVTQMGQEVILRCVPISNHLYFYWYRQILGQKVEFLVSFYNNEISEKSEIFDDQFSVERPDGSNFTLKIRSTKLEDSAMYFCAGKRVSDSPLHFGNGTRLTVT.

This sequence joins TRBV5-1 and TRBJ2-3; maybe TRBD2 (7 bases). V lost 7 bases, J lost 2 bases, and 14 bases lay in between. The CDR3 spans 14 residues. The germline CDR1 and CDR2 sequences are SGHRS and YFSETQ. The CDR3 region is CASGRAGATDTQYF. The CDR3 DNA is TGCGCCAGCGGGAGGGCGGGGGCCACAGATACGCAGTATTTT.

The table lists this clone with a few counts. This chain joins TRBV9 and TRBJ2-3, with 11 bases identical to TRBD2. This CDR3 is built from 15 residues. Germline trimming cut 2 bases from V and 4 bases from J; bases unmatched to any gene: 3. Per the germline V gene, CDR1 is SGDLS and CDR2 is YYNGEE. CDR3 residues: CASSVSGGAPDTQYF. In DNA form, the CDR3 reads TGTGCCAGCAGCGTTAGCGGGGGGGCCCCAGATACGCAGTATTTT.

This clone was counted only a few times. The rearrangement links TRBV5-1 to TRBJ2-3, with 7 bases aligning to TRBD1. Germline values: CDR1 SGHRS, CDR2 YFSETQ. CDR3 length equals 15 residues. The J segment lost 0 bases and the V segment lost 3 bases, leaving 4 bases of the junction unmatched. The CDR3 nucleotides read TGCGCCAGCAGCTATGGGACAGCCAGCACAGATACGCAGTATTTT. Its translation is CASSYGTASTDTQYF.

This clone turned up a few times. The gene calls are TRBV18 and TRBJ2-3; the D is unclear. From germline, CDR1 is KGHSH and CDR2 LQKENI. The CDR3 extends over 14 amino acids. V was trimmed by 0 bases and J by 4 bases, leaving 8 bases between them. CDR3 nucleotides: TGTGCCAGCTCACCACCCCCCGCGGCAGATACGCAGTATTTT. This codes for CASSPPPAADTQYF.

V and J are TRBV7-8 and TRBJ1-5, with 7 bases identical to TRBD1. The CDR3 consists of 15 residues. The J segment lost 5 bases and the V segment lost 5 bases, leaving 9 bases of the junction unmatched. CDR1 SGHVS and CDR2 FQNEAQ come from the germline V gene. The CDR3 reads CASSLRDSLYQPQHF. The CDR3 coding sequence is TGTGCCAGCAGCCTCCGGGACAGCCTATATCAGCCCCAGCATTTT.

This clone was seen a handful of times. This chain joins TRBV7-2 and TRBJ1-2; tentative D call: TRBD1 (5 bases). V lost 5 bases to trimming and J lost 8 bases, with 15 bases between them. The CDR3 length is 13 residues. Germline-derived CDR1 and CDR2 are SGHTA and FQGNSA. The CDR3 reads CASSQSPGVGYTF. As DNA, the CDR3 is TGTGCCAGCAGCCAATCTCCGGGGGTCGGCTACACCTTC.

This sequence joins TRBV5-1 and TRBJ1-5; tentatively, D is TRBD1 (5 bases). Germline V gene lookup returns CDR1 SGHRS and CDR2 YFSETQ. Trimming removed 0 bases at V and 3 bases at J, with 7 bases between. The length of the CDR3 is 14 residues. CDR3 protein: CASSLDRPNQPQHF. The DNA for the CDR3 is TGCGCCAGCAGCTTGGACAGGCCCAATCAGCCCCAGCATTTT.

This clone came up a few times. The gene calls are TRBV5-5 and TRBJ1-1; D remains ambiguous. This CDR3 spans 15 amino acids. Germline V gene sequence: CDR1 SGHKS, CDR2 YYEKEE (reference sequence). V gave up 4 bases and J gave up 1 base, with 14 bases separating them. Written as DNA, the CDR3 is TGTGCCAGCAGCCCAAGACTGACCGGGAACACTGAAGCTTTCTTT. It encodes CASSPRLTGNTEAFF.